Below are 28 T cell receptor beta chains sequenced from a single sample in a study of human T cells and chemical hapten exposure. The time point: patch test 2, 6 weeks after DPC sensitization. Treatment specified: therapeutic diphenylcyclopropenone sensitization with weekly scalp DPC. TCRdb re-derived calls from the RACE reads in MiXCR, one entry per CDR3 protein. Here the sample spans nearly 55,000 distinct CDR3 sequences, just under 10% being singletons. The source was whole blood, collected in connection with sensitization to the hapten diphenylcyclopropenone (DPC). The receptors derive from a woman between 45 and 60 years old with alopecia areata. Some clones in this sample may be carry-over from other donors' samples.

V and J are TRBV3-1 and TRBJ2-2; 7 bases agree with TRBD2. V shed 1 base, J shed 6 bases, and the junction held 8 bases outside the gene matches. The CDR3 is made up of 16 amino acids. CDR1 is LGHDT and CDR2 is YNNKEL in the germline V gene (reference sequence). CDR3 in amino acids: CASSQGPGGAAGELFF. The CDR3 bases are TGTGCCAGCAGCCAAGGACCGGGGGGTGCAGCCGGGGAGCTGTTTTTT.

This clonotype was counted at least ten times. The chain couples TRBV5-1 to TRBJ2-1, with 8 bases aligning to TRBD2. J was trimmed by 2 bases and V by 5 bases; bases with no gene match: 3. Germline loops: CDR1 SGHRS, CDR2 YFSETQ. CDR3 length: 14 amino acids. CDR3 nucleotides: TGCGCCAGCAGTCCGGGAGGGCCCTACAATGAGCAGTTCTTC. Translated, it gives CASSPGGPYNEQFF.

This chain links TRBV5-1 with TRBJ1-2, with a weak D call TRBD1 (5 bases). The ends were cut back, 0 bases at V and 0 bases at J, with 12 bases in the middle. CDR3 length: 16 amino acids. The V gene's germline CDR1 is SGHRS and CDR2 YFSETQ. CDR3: CASSLAVTGPNYGYTF. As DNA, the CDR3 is TGCGCCAGCAGCTTGGCCGTTACAGGCCCTAACTATGGCTACACCTTC.

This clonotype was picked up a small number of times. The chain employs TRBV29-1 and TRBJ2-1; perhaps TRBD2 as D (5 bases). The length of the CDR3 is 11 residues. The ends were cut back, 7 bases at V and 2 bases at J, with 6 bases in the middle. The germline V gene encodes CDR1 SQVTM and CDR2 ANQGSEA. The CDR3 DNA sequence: TGCAGCGCGACTACCTACAATGAGCAGTTCTTC. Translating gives CSATTYNEQFF.

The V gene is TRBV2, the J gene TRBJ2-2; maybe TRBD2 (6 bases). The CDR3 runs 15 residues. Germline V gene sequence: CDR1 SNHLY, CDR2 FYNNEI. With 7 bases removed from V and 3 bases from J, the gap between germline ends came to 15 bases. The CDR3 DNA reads TGTGCCAGCACCGAGGAGGGGACTTACACCGGGGAGCTGTTTTTT. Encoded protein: CASTEEGTYTGELFF. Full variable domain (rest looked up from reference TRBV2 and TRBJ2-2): EPEVTQTPSHQVTQMGQEVILRCVPISNHLYFYWYRQILGQKVEFLVSFYNNEISEKSEIFDDQFSVERPDGSNFTLKIRSTKLEDSAMYFCASTEEGTYTGELFFGEGSRLTVL.

The CDR3 bases are TGTGCCAGCAGCCAAGATCCCGGGATGAATACGCAGTATTTT. Translation gives CASSQDPGMNTQYF. V usage is TRBV14 and J usage is TRBJ2-3, with a weak D call TRBD2 (5 bases). The CDR3 has 14 residues. Germline V gene data show CDR1 as SGHDN and CDR2 as FVKESK. V gave up 0 bases and J gave up 7 bases, with 11 bases separating them.

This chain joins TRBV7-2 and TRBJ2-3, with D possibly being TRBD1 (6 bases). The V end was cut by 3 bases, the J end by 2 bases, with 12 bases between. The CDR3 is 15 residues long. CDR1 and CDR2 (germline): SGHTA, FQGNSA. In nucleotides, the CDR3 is TGTGCCAGCAGCTTCGGACAGACTGTCACAGATACGCAGTATTTT. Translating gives CASSFGQTVTDTQYF.

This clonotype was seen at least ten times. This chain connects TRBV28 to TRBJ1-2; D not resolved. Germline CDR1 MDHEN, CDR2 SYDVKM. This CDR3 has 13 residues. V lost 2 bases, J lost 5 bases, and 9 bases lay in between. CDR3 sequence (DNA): TGTGCCAGCAGTTTAAACAGCCAATATGGCTACACCTTC. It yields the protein CASSLNSQYGYTF.

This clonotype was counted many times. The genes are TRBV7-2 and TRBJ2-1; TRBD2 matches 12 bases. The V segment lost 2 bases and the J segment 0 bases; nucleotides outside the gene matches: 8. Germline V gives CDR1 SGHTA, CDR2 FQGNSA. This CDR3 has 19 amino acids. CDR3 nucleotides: TGTGCCAGCAGCTTACCTAGCGGGAGGGTGACAAGCTCCTACAATGAGCAGTTCTTC. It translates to CASSLPSGRVTSSYNEQFF.

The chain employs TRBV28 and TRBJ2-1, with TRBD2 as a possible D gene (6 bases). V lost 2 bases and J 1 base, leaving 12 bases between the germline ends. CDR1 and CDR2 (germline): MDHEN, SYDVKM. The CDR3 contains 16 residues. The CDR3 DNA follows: TGTGCCAGCAGTTTAAAGGGGACTCCTTCCTACAATGAGCAGTTCTTC. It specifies CASSLKGTPSYNEQFF.

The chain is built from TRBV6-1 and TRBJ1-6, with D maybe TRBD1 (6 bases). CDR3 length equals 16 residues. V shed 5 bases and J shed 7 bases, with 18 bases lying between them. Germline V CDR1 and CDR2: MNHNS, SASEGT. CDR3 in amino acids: CASSFLGQNGNSPLHF. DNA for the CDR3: TGTGCCAGCAGTTTCTTAGGACAGAATGGCAATTCACCCCTCCACTTT.

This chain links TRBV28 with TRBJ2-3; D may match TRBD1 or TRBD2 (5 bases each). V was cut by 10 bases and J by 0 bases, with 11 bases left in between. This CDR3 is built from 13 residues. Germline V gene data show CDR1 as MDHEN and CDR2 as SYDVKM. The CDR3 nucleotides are TGTGCCATCGTCCGGGACAGCACAGATACGCAGTATTTT. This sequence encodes CAIVRDSTDTQYF.

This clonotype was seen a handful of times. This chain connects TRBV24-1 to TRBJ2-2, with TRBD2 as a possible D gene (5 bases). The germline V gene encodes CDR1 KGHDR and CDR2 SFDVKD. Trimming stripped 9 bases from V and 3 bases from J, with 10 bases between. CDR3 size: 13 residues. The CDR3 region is CATSAEDTGELFF. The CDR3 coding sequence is TGTGCCACCTCAGCGGAGGACACCGGGGAGCTGTTTTTT.

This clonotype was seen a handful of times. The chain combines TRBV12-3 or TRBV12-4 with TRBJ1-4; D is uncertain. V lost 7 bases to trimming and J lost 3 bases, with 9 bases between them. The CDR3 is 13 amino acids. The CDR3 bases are TGTGCCAGCACCGTCGCCTCTAATGAAAAACTGTTTTTT. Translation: CASTVASNEKLFF.

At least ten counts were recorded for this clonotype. The CDR3 sequence: CASSPPGDTQYF. CDR3 coding DNA: TGTGCCAGCAGCCCCCCCGGAGATACGCAGTATTTT. The chain carries TRBV7-2 and TRBJ2-3; D is unclear. Trimming pared 5 bases from V and 5 bases from J, leaving 8 bases between. CDR1 and CDR2 (germline): SGHTA, FQGNSA. The CDR3 totals 12 residues.

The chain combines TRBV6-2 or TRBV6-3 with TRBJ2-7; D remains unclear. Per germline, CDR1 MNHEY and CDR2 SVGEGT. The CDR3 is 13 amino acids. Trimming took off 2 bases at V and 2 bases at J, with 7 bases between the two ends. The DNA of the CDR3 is TGTGCCAGCAGTTACGCCAGAGCCTACGAGCAGTACTTC. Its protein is CASSYARAYEQYF.

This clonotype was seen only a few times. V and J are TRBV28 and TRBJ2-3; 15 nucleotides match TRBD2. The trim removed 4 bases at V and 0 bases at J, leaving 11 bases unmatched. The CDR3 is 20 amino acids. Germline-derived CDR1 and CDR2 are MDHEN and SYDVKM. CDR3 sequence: CASSSTWTSGRATSTDTQYF. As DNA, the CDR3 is TGTGCCAGCAGTTCGACCTGGACTAGCGGGAGGGCCACTAGCACAGATACGCAGTATTTT.

The CDR3 spells CASSPTRTTNEKLFF. The DNA of the CDR3 is TGTGCCAGCAGCCCGACAAGGACAACTAATGAAAAACTGTTTTTT. The chain couples TRBV6-6 to TRBJ1-4; D is uncertain. This CDR3 has 15 amino acids. Germline V gives CDR1 MNHNY, CDR2 SVGAGI (reference sequence). V gave up 6 bases and J gave up 0 bases, with 11 bases separating them.

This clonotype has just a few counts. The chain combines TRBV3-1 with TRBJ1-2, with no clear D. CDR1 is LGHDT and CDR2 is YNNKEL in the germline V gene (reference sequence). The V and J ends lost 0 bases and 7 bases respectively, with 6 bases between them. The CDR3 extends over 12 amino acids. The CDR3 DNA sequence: TGTGCCAGCAGCCAAGATAGAGGTGGCTACACCTTC. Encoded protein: CASSQDRGGYTF.

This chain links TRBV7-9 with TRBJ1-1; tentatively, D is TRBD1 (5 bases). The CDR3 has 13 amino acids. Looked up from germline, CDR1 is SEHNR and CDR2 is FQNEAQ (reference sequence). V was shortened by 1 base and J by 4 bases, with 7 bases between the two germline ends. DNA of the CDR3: TGTGCCAGCAGCTTAGAACAGGTCACTGAAGCTTTCTTT. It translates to CASSLEQVTEAFF.

CDR3 bases: TGTGCCAGCAGCGCAACAGGGGCAGACACTGAAGCTTTCTTT. Residues: CASSATGADTEAFF. V gene TRBV7-4 combines with J gene TRBJ1-1, with 7 bases lining up with TRBD1. Germline trimming cut 5 bases from V and 3 bases from J; bases unmatched to any gene: 6. Germline CDR1 is SGHVT and CDR2 is SQSDAQ. CDR3 length equals 14 residues. Combining the CDR3 with reference TRBV7-4 and TRBJ1-1 gives the whole variable domain GAGVSQSPRYKVAKRGRDVALRCDSISGHVTLYWYRQTLGQGSEVLTYSQSDAQRDKSGRPSGRFSAERPERSVSTLKIQRTEQGDSAVYLCASSATGADTEAFFGQGTRLTVV.

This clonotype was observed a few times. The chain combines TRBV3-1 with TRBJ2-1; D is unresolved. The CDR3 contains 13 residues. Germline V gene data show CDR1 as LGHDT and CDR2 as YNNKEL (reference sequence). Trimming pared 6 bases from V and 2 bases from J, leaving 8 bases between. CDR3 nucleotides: TGTGCCAGCAGACCCGGACCCTACAATGAGCAGTTCTTC. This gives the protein CASRPGPYNEQFF.

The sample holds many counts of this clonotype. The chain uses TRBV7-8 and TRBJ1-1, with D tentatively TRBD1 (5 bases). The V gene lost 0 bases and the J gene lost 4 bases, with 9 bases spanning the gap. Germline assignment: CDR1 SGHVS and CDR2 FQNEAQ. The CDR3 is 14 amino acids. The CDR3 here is CASSLAFQGTEAFF. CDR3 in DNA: TGTGCCAGCAGCTTAGCATTTCAGGGCACTGAAGCTTTCTTT.

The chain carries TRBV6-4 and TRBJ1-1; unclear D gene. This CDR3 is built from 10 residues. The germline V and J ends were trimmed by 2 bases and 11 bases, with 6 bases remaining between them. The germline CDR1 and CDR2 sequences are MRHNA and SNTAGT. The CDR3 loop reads CASSDKLAFF. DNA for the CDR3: TGTGCCAGCAGTGACAAGTTGGCTTTCTTT.

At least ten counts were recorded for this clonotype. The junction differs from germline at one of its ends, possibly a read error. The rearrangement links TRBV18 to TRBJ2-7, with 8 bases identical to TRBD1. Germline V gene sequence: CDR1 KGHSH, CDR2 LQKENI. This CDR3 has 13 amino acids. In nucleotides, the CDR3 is TGTGCCAGCTCACCCGACGATAGGGGACAGGTTTTATTC. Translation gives CASSPDDRGQVLF.

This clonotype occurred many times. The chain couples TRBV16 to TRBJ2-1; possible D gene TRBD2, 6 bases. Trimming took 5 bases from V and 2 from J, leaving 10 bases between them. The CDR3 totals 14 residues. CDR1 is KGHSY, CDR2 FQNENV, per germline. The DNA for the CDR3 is TGTGCCAGCAGCGCTAGCGAAACCTACAATGAGCAGTTCTTC. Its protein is CASSASETYNEQFF.

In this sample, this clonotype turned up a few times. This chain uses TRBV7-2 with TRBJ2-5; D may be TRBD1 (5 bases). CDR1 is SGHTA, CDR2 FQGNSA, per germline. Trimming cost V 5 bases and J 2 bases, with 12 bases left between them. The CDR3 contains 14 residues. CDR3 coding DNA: TGTGCCAGCAGCGGCCGGACAATACAAGAGACCCAGTACTTC. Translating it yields CASSGRTIQETQYF.

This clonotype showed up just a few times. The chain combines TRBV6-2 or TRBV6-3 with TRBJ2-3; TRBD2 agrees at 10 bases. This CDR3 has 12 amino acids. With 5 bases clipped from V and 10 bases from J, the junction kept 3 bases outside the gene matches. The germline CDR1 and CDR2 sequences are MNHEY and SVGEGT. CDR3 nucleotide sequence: TGTGCCAGCAGTCGGACTAGCGGCCCGCAGTATTTT. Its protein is CASSRTSGPQYF.